This record looks at one T cell receptor beta chain sequence and its context. Its matching antigen is unknown. The record originates from a study of cytomegalovirus exposure and HLA in healthy donors. Study results and limitations: When presence/absence was analysed, sequencing depth was taken to be roughly uniform across donors. Associated with cytomegalovirus, according to the listing, were 150 to 200 TCR beta chains.

Vbeta (60) and Jbeta (13) primers were used in the PCR. Method: immunoSEQ multiplex PCR; TCRdb's copy keeps in-frame clones and lacks some. This sample has about 180,000 clones; about 80% occur once, and the top ten carry approximately 1.4%. The clonotype originates from a middle-aged man in good health and CMV-seronegative. The sequencing sample was made of PBMCs.

Here the CDR3 reads CASSPFPGTSGGGNTGELFF. Here the CDR3 DNA reads TGTGCCAGCAGCCCATTTCCCGGGACTAGCGGAGGGGGAAACACCGGGGAGCTGTTTTTT. The V and J genes are TRBV28 and TRBJ2-2, with 11 bases that match TRBD2. V shed 6 bases, J shed 2 bases, and the junction held 17 bases outside the gene matches. Germline assignment: CDR1 MDHEN and CDR2 SYDVKM. The CDR3 spans 20 residues.